This T cell receptor beta chain originates from a study of PD-1 blockade in classical Hodgkin lymphoma (TCRdb year 2020). Broadly, across the study: Nivolumab dosing was 3 mg/kg intravenously every 2 weeks, continuing until either disease progression or unacceptable toxicity. To define a peripheral blood immune signature of response to PD-1 blockade in classical Hodgkin lymphoma, the study combined TCR beta sequencing with CyTOF.

Genomic DNA was isolated using the Qiagen DNeasy kit from unsorted PBMCs as well as from negatively selected CD4+ and CD8+ fractions. Amplification of TCR beta CDR3 regions was done by immunoSEQ multiplex PCR with primers that anneal to V and J segments. A synthetic immune receptor repertoire was used to minimize amplification bias, and any remaining bias was removed computationally after sequencing. In the authors' own workflow: Repertoire diversity was quantified as the Shannon entropy index using custom Python scripts. Unsorted, CD4+ and CD8+ repertoires were analyzed separately, except in combined analyses where CD4+ and CD8+ sequences were merged in silico. A clone was considered expanded if an increase in frequency of at least 2-fold after treatment relative to C1D1 was found, and a pseudocount of 0.5 was applied to clones undetected at baseline. Singleton clones were defined as clones with 0 or 1 copy at C1D1, and non-singleton clones were defined as clones with 2 or more copies. By matching protein sequences in sorted samples from the same patient, clones expanded in unsorted samples were annotated as CD4+, CD8+ or unknown. Wilcoxon tests on paired samples were used to test changes in diversity from C1D1 to C4D1. Drawn from immuneACCESS, this table holds only the in-frame rearrangements with V and J called that TCRdb kept. Clones are partly lost; checked studies trace under half to an unresolved V gene and leave the rest unexplained. The V and J calls and clone size come from that table; D and trimming were worked out from the DNA. The sample profile shows over 90,000 clones; 85% to 90% of them were found once. Together, the top ten hold about 10% of the sample.

Reading the label with the study, this specimen's time point is: cycle 2 day 1 (C2D1) of nivolumab. Every trial patient had relapsed after autologous stem cell transplantation, and cohorts A, B and C differed in prior brentuximab vedotin exposure. The trial cohort included fewer than 65 patients with relapsed/refractory classical Hodgkin lymphoma, and each patient had a best overall response of complete response, partial response or progressive disease. Trial patients were treated with single-agent nivolumab in the multi-cohort phase II CheckMate 205 trial. An independent review committee assessed best overall response by applying the 2007 International Working Group response criteria. Trial PBMCs were collected immediately before nivolumab initiation (C1D1) and during therapy at cycle 2 day 1 and cycle 4 day 1. Peripheral blood was collected in 8 mL Vacutainer Cell Preparation Tubes, from which PBMCs were isolated by centrifugation and then cryopreserved.

The study at large found these results: Trial patients achieving complete response had baseline diversity similar to newly diagnosed patients, whereas partial responders and progressors had significantly lower diversity. Newly diagnosed patients were reported to have lower baseline TCR diversity than healthy donors, and relapsed/refractory patients were reported to have lower baseline TCR diversity still. The study was limited to a single clinical trial cohort, and causes of repertoire differences, possibly disease activity or prior therapy, remained undefined. Diversity was lower in patients who began nivolumab less than 1 year after ASCT, so these patients were left out of later analyses to avoid confounding by immune reconstitution. By C4D1, a significant rise was seen in CD4+ TCR diversity but not in CD8+ TCR diversity (p=0.0027 vs p=0.16), and the rise was most apparent among complete responders (p=0.02).

The CDR3 measures 15 amino acids from cysteine to phenylalanine. The read is trimmed to its CDR3 DNA, 45 bases read in frame from base 1. The germline V gene (reference sequence) gives CDR1 as MNHNY and CDR2 as SVGAGI. The germline ends are 11 bases apart after V is trimmed by 2 bases and J by 3 bases. Points on this clone: It lacks a known antigen. Base qualities are not recorded, but no much larger clone differs from it by a single base.

Recombination linked TRBV6-6 to TRBJ1-5; TRBD1 is a weak D gene call, 5 bases matching. This clonotype originated in a human donor with classical Hodgkin lymphoma. The specimen was peripheral blood mononuclear cells (PBMCs), collected before the second cycle of nivolumab. The CDR3 in this case is CASSYGDGYNQPQHF. The sequenced DNA is TGTGCCAGCAGTTACGGGGACGGGTACAATCAGCCCCAGCATTTT.